A single T cell receptor beta chain is shown here with its context. Its antigen remains unidentified. The sample comes from a study of shared clonotypes between healthy human individuals. The V segment lost 8 bases and the J segment 2 bases; nucleotides outside the gene matches: 5. The CDR3 is 13 residues long. Germline loops: CDR1 MNHNS, CDR2 SASEGT. Sequenced by immunoSEQ multiplex PCR; TCRdb stores in-frame clones only, minus some. The table includes under 1,100,000 clones, approximately 80% detected once. The study, taken as a whole, reports: Clonotypes that were shared across a handful of donors made up around 5% of naive CD4 clonotypes.

Sample: memory CD4+ T cells from PBMCs. As for subset: CD45RA-negative fraction. The TCR sequence derives from a man between 18 and 29 years old in good health. Some clones in this sample may be carry-over from other donors' samples. The J gene is TRBJ2-5, the V gene TRBV6-1; TRBD1 aligns across 7 bases. CDR3 in DNA: TGTGCCAGCCAAAGGACAGGACAAGAGACCCAGTACTTC. This sequence encodes CASQRTGQETQYF.